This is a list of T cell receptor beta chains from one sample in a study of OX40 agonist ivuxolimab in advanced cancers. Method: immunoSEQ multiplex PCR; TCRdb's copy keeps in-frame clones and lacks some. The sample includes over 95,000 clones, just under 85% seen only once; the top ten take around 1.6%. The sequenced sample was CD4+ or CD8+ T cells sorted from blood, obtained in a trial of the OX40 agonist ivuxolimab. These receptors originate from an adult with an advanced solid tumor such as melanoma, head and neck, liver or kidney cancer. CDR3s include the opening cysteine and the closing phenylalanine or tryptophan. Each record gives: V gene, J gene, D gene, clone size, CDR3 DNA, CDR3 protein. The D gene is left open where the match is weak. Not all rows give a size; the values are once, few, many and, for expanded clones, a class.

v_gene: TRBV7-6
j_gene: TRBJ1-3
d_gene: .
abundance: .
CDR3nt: TGTGCCAGCAGCTTGGATACGGGGGTCTCCGGAAACACCATATATTTT
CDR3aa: CASSLDTGVSGNTIYF

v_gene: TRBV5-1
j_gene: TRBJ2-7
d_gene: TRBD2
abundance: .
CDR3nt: TGCGCCAGCAGCTTAAAGGCGGGAGGCACCTACGAGCAGTACTTC
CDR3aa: CASSLKAGGTYEQYF

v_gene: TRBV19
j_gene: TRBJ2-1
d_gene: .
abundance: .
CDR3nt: TGTGCCAGTAGTGTATACAGGGCCACCTACAATGAGCAGTTCTTC
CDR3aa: CASSVYRATYNEQFF

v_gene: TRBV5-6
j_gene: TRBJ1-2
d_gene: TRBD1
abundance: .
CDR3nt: TGTGCCAGCAGCTTGACAGGGGGAAACTATGGCTACACCTTC
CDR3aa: CASSLTGGNYGYTF

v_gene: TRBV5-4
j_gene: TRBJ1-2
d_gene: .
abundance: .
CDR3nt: TGTGCCAGCAGCTTGGAGGGCAGGGGTTACTATGGCTACACCTTC
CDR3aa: CASSLEGRGYYGYTF

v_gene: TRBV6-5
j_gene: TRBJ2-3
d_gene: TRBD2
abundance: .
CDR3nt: TGTGCCAGCAGTAAGGGACTAGCGGGCGCAGATACGCAGTATTTT
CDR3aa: CASSKGLAGADTQYF

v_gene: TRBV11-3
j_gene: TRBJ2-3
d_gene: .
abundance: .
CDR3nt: TGTGCCAGCAGCACAAGCTCACTGAGCACAGATACGCAGTATTTT
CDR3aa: CASSTSSLSTDTQYF

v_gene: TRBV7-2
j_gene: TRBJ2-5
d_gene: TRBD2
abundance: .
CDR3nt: TGTGCCAGCAAGCGGGCGGGAGGGCCCGAGACCCAGTACTTC
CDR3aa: CASKRAGGPETQYF

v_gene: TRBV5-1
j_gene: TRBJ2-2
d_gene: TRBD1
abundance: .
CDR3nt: TGCGCCAGCAGCCTGGGACAGGGGGCGGTCACCGGGGAGCTGTTTTTT
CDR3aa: CASSLGQGAVTGELFF

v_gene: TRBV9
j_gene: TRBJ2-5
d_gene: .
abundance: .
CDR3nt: TGTGCCAGCAGCGTAGGATCCAGGGTACAAGAGACCCAGTACTTC
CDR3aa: CASSVGSRVQETQYF

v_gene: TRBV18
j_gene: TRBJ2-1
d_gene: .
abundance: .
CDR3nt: TGTGCCAGCTCACCAGGCCAGGGGTTAGGGAATGAGCAGTTCTTC
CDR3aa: CASSPGQGLGNEQFF

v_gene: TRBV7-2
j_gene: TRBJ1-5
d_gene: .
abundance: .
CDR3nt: TGTGCCAGCAGCGAGTGGACTTCCCCTAATCAGCCCCAGCATTTT
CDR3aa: CASSEWTSPNQPQHF

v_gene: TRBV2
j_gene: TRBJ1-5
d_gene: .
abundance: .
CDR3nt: TGTGCCAGCAGGACAGCGTATAGCAATCAGCCCCAGCATTTT
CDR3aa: CASRTAYSNQPQHF

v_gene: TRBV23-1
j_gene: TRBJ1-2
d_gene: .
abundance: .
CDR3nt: TGCGCCAGCAGTCAATTACCGGGATTTCGAGCTCAGCGGGGCTATGGCTACACCTTC
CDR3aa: CASSQLPGFRAQRGYGYTF

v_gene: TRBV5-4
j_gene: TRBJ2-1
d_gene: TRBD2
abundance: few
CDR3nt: TGTGCCAGCAGCCAAGTACCGGGACTAGCGGGAGTAGATGAGCAGTTCTTC
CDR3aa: CASSQVPGLAGVDEQFF

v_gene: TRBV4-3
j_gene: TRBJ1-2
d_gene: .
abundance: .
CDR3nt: TGCGCCAGCAGCCAAGACCCGGGACCGCCCTATTGGTACACCTTC
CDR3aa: CASSQDPGPPYWYTF

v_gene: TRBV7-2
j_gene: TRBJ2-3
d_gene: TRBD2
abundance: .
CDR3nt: TGTGCCAGCAGCCGTCATTCGCGGGGGGGCCCCACAGATACGCAGTATTTT
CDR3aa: CASSRHSRGGPTDTQYF

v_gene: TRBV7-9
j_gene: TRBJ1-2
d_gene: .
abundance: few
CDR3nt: TGTGCCAGCAGCTTAGTACTGGGCATGTATGGCTACACCTTC
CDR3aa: CASSLVLGMYGYTF

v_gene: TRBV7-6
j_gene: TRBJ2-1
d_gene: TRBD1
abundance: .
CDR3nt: TGTGCCAGCAGCGGACAGGGCTACAATGAGCAGTTCTTC
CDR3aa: CASSGQGYNEQFF

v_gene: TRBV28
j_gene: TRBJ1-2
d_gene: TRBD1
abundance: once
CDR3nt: TGTGCCAGCAGTTTATCCTTACAGGGGGCGGGCTATGGCTACACCTTC
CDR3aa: CASSLSLQGAGYGYTF

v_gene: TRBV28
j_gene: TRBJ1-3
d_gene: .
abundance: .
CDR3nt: TGTGCCAGCAGTTTATGGGGGAGAAACACCATATATTTT
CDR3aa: CASSLWGRNTIYF

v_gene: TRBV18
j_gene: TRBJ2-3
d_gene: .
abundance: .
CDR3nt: TGTGCCAGCTCACCACCGCAGGTCGGCACGCAGTATTTT
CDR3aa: CASSPPQVGTQYF

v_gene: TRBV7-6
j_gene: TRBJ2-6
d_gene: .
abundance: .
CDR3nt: TGTGCCAGCAGCTTAATTCTGGGATCCATCACGGGGGCCAACGTCCTGACTTTC
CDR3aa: CASSLILGSITGANVLTF